What follows are 23 T cell receptor beta chains derived from one specimen sequenced in a study of CD8 T cells in Susac syndrome. RNA in amounts of roughly 0.5 to 1 ug was reverse transcribed with random hexamers. MiXCR, applied by TCRdb to the immunoSEQ multiplex PCR reads, yields one record per CDR3 protein. This table holds 110,000 to 150,000 distinct CDR3 sequences, roughly 95% found once. Source material: CD4+ T cells from PBMCs. All receptors come from a human donor with Susac syndrome.

The CDR3 spells CASSQGWWGAAIEQFF. The CDR3 nucleotides read TGCGCCAGCAGCCAAGGGTGGTGGGGGGCGGCAATTGAGCAGTTCTTC. The chain has TRBV4-1 and TRBJ2-1; D is tentatively TRBD1 or TRBD2 (6 bases each). Looked up from germline, CDR1 is MGHRA and CDR2 is YSYEKL. V dropped 1 base and J dropped 9 bases, with 19 bases sitting between them. CDR3 length: 16 residues.

This sequence joins TRBV20-1 and TRBJ2-1; no reliable D call. Trimming removed 1 base at V and 7 bases at J, with 5 bases between. The CDR3 extends over 11 amino acids. CDR1 is DFQATT and CDR2 is SNEGSKA in the germline V gene (reference sequence). This chain's CDR3 is CSARGGNEQFF. The CDR3 nucleotides read TGCAGTGCTAGAGGGGGTAATGAGCAGTTCTTC.

This clonotype was seen a single time. J is TRBJ2-5 and V is TRBV4-2; TRBD2 matches at 7 bases. With 4 bases clipped from V and 5 bases from J, the junction kept 7 bases outside the gene matches. The germline V gene encodes CDR1 LGHNA and CDR2 YNFKEQ. The CDR3 is 14 amino acids. The CDR3 DNA sequence: TGTGCCAGCAGCCGCAGCGGGGTTGGGGAGACCCAGTACTTC. Its translation is CASSRSGVGETQYF.

The rearrangement uses TRBV5-6 and TRBJ2-7; D is possibly TRBD1 (6 bases). The CDR3 length is 13 residues. Trimming left V 1 base short and J 3 bases short, with 8 bases between. Germline CDR1 SGHDT, CDR2 YYEEEE. The CDR3 sequence: CASSLTGIYEQYF. CDR3 in DNA: TGTGCCAGCAGCTTGACAGGGATCTACGAGCAGTACTTC.

This clonotype was recorded only once. This chain joins TRBV12-3 or TRBV12-4 and TRBJ2-7, with D uncertain. The V and J ends lost 5 bases and 3 bases respectively, with 14 bases between them. The length of the CDR3 is 14 residues. The CDR3 spells CASSPRRRFYEQYF. The CDR3, as DNA: TGTGCCAGCAGTCCCCGACGGCGGTTCTACGAGCAGTACTTC.

J is TRBJ2-5 and V is TRBV7-2; 8 nucleotides match TRBD2. The CDR3 is 14 amino acids. V was pared by 5 bases and J by 1 base, with 3 bases of the junction left unmatched. Germline V CDR1 and CDR2: SGHTA, FQGNSA. This CDR3 reads CASSRLAGQETQYF. The DNA for the CDR3 is TGTGCCAGCAGCCGCCTAGCGGGCCAAGAGACCCAGTACTTC.

In this sample, this clonotype turned up once. This CDR3 reads CASRLAGLAYNEQFF. The CDR3 bases are TGTGCCAGTCGACTAGCGGGCCTCGCCTACAATGAGCAGTTCTTC. The chain links TRBV19 to TRBJ2-1; 10 bases are shared with TRBD2. Germline-derived CDR1 and CDR2 are LNHDA and SQIVND (reference sequence). With V trimmed by 8 bases and J by 2 bases, 6 bases remained unmatched. The CDR3 runs 15 residues.

V gene TRBV20-1 combines with J gene TRBJ2-7, with a weak D call TRBD2 (7 bases). The V gene's germline CDR1 is DFQATT and CDR2 SNEGSKA (reference sequence). The CDR3 runs to 13 residues. As DNA, the CDR3 is TGCAGGCTGGGGGGGACACTCCAATCGGAGCAGTACTTC. Amino acid sequence: CRLGGTLQSEQYF.

This clonotype was counted between two and nine times. The chain carries TRBV18 and TRBJ2-7; unclear D gene. Trimming cost V 3 bases and J 0 bases, with 6 bases left between them. Germline values: CDR1 KGHSH, CDR2 LQKENI. This CDR3 is built from 13 residues. The DNA for the CDR3 is TGTGCCAGCTCACCCACCGCCTCCTACGAGCAGTACTTC. Translation gives CASSPTASYEQYF.

This chain uses TRBV5-6 with TRBJ1-2; 8 bases fit TRBD1. Germline loops: CDR1 SGHDT, CDR2 YYEEEE. After removal of 4 bases from V and 5 bases from J, the junction contained 10 bases not matched to a gene. This CDR3 spans 15 amino acids. The CDR3 region has the DNA TGTGCCAGCAGCACCTGGACAGGGTACTCTTATGGCTACACCTTC. Protein: CASSTWTGYSYGYTF.

The chain is built from TRBV20-1 and TRBJ2-1; either TRBD1 or TRBD2 may fit D (6 bases each). V lost 4 bases and J 12 bases, leaving 19 bases between the germline ends. The CDR3 spans 13 residues. Looked up from germline, CDR1 is DFQATT and CDR2 is SNEGSKA (reference sequence). The CDR3 DNA follows: TGCAGTGCTAACACGGAGGGCCAGGGGCCGCAGTTCTTC. Its translation: CSANTEGQGPQFF.

This clonotype has more than one count but fewer than ten. The chain is built from TRBV29-1 and TRBJ2-6; 7 positions agree with TRBD1. Trimming at V came to 6 bases and at J to 1 base, leaving 12 bases not matched to a gene. This CDR3 has 17 amino acids. CDR1 is SQVTM and CDR2 is ANQGSEA in the germline V gene. The CDR3 nucleotides are TGCAGCGTCGAGACGACAGGGAAAGCTTCTGGGGCCAACGTCCTGACTTTC. It is translated as CSVETTGKASGANVLTF.

This clonotype has just one count. CDR3 residues: CASSIGRDRRNIQYF. The CDR3 nucleotides are TGTGCCAGTAGTATCGGGAGGGACAGAAGAAACATTCAGTACTTC. V is TRBV19 and J is TRBJ2-4; a possible D gene is TRBD2 (8 bases). This CDR3 comprises 15 residues. V lost 3 bases and J lost 6, with 15 bases in between. Germline V gene sequence: CDR1 LNHDA, CDR2 SQIVND (reference sequence).

V is TRBV29-1 and J is TRBJ1-1; tentatively, D is TRBD1 (6 bases). Trimming pared 5 bases from V and 1 base from J, leaving 14 bases between. The CDR3 loop spans 14 amino acids. Per germline, CDR1 SQVTM and CDR2 ANQGSEA. The CDR3 sequence: CSVRTGTTNTEAFF. For the CDR3, the DNA is TGCAGCGTTCGTACCGGGACAACGAACACTGAAGCTTTCTTT.

V usage is TRBV24-1 and J usage is TRBJ2-1; 9 bases are shared with TRBD2. The length of the CDR3 is 17 residues. Trimming took 6 bases from V and 0 from J; bases not matched to a gene: 8. Germline V CDR1 and CDR2: KGHDR, SFDVKD. CDR3 loop: CATSPSGVESSYNEQFF. In DNA, the CDR3 is TGTGCCACCAGTCCTAGCGGGGTGGAAAGCTCCTACAATGAGCAGTTCTTC.

V gene TRBV18 combines with J gene TRBJ2-5; 12 nucleotides agree with TRBD2. The CDR3 length is 17 residues. CDR1 is KGHSH, CDR2 LQKENI, per germline. V was clipped by 3 bases and J by 4 bases; unmatched bases: 9. The DNA of the CDR3 is TGTGCCAGCTCACCTCCGACTAGCGGGAGAAGGGGAGAGACCCAGTACTTC. Encoded protein: CASSPPTSGRRGETQYF.

The rearrangement joins TRBV28 to TRBJ1-5, with 10 bases lining up with TRBD1. Looked up from germline, CDR1 is MDHEN and CDR2 is SYDVKM. The V and J ends lost 4 bases and 5 bases, in that order; junction bases with no gene match: 5. The CDR3 spans 15 residues. The chain's CDR3 is CASSSPGTGDQPQHF. The DNA of the CDR3 is TGTGCCAGCAGTTCTCCCGGGACAGGGGATCAGCCCCAGCATTTT.

V and J are TRBV20-1 and TRBJ2-3; D possibly corresponds to TRBD2 (6 bases). V lost 7 bases and J 2 bases, leaving 16 bases between the germline ends. The CDR3 extends over 14 amino acids. Germline assignment: CDR1 DFQATT and CDR2 SNEGSKA (reference sequence). CDR3 in DNA: TGCAGTGTGCCAGCGGGCGCACTCACAGATACGCAGTATTTT. Translation: CSVPAGALTDTQYF.

The CDR3, as DNA: TGTGCCAGCAGCCAACGGGGGGCCAAAAACATTCAGTACTTC. It yields the protein CASSQRGAKNIQYF. V is TRBV3-1 and J is TRBJ2-4, with a possible D match to TRBD2 (6 bases). CDR3 length: 14 amino acids. The V end was cut by 2 bases, the J end by 1 base, with 6 bases between. Germline-derived CDR1 and CDR2 are LGHDT and YNNKEL (reference sequence).

This clonotype was seen just once. The chain carries TRBV20-1 and TRBJ1-6; 10 bases map to TRBD1. Unmatched junction bases numbered 5, after V lost 1 base and J lost 8 bases. The germline gives CDR1 DFQATT, CDR2 SNEGSKA (reference sequence). The CDR3 has 15 residues. The CDR3 nucleotides are TGCAGTGCTAGAGGCGGGACAGGGGCCCATTCACCCCTCCACTTT. Residues: CSARGGTGAHSPLHF.

J is TRBJ2-7 and V is TRBV20-1, with a tentative D call TRBD2 (5 bases). V was clipped by 0 bases and J by 4 bases, with 13 bases between them. CDR1 is DFQATT and CDR2 is SNEGSKA in the germline V gene (reference sequence). The CDR3 is 14 amino acids. CDR3 coding DNA: TGCAGTGCTAGAGATGAGGGCCGGACTTACGAGCAGTACTTC. Translating gives CSARDEGRTYEQYF.

As DNA, the CDR3 is TGTGCCAGCAGCAAACCCCTCCCTGGGACAGGGACCTCTCGGGCCAACGTCCTGACTTTC. It translates to CASSKPLPGTGTSRANVLTF. The V gene is TRBV21-1, the J gene TRBJ2-6; TRBD1, the table's D call, lacks a check against the DNA. TRBV21-1 is tagged as a pseudogene. The CDR3 has 20 residues.

This chain links TRBV6-5 with TRBJ1-1; D ambiguous. This CDR3 has 13 amino acids. V was clipped by 6 bases and J by 2 bases, with 10 bases between them. Per germline, CDR1 MNHEY and CDR2 SVGAGI. The CDR3 DNA is TGTGCCAGCAGCCCAGACTCCAACACTGAAGCTTTCTTT. It codes for CASSPDSNTEAFF.